The rows below give T cell receptor beta chains drawn from one sample of a study of persistence of HIV-infected CD4 T cells. For these receptors, no antigen is known. Method: immunoSEQ multiplex PCR; TCRdb's copy keeps in-frame clones and lacks some. The data contain roughly 35,000 clones, around four fifths of them singletons. Sequences were derived from cultured CD4+ T cells from PBMCs, sampled from a patient who received antiretroviral therapy. Every receptor here comes from an adult with HIV. The donor label of this sample is uncertain. Both conserved end residues are part of each CDR3. The order of the fields is clone size, D gene, J gene, V gene, CDR3 DNA, CDR3 protein. The D gene is left open where the match is weak. Clone size is shown for a subset of rows, as once, few, many or a class of expanded clone.

clone size: .; D gene: TRBD1; J gene: TRBJ2-1; V gene: TRBV7-2; CDR3 DNA: TGTGCCAGCAGCTTGGGTCCAGGGGGCCTCTATGAGCAGTTCTTC; CDR3 protein: CASSLGPGGLYEQFF
clone size: .; D gene: TRBD1; J gene: TRBJ2-3; V gene: TRBV5-6; CDR3 DNA: TGTGCCAGCAGCTTGAAGACAGGGGTCGCAGATACGCAGTATTTT; CDR3 protein: CASSLKTGVADTQYF
clone size: once; D gene: TRBD2; J gene: TRBJ2-3; V gene: TRBV14; CDR3 DNA: TGTGCCAGCAGCCAAGATAGGACTAGCGGGGGTTCGCAGTATTTT; CDR3 protein: CASSQDRTSGGSQYF
clone size: .; D gene: TRBD1; J gene: TRBJ1-2; V gene: TRBV12-3/TRBV12-4; CDR3 DNA: TGTGCCAGCAGACGAGGACAGGGGCAGGGCTACACCTTC; CDR3 protein: CASRRGQGQGYTF
clone size: .; D gene: .; J gene: TRBJ2-3; V gene: TRBV5-4; CDR3 DNA: TGTGCCAGCAGCATCGGAACTTTAGACACAGATACGCAGTATTTT; CDR3 protein: CASSIGTLDTDTQYF
clone size: .; D gene: .; J gene: TRBJ2-5; V gene: TRBV15; CDR3 DNA: TGTGCCACCAGCAGAGATCTGGCCGTTCAAGAGACCCAGTACTTC; CDR3 protein: CATSRDLAVQETQYF
clone size: .; D gene: TRBD1; J gene: TRBJ2-2; V gene: TRBV6-6; CDR3 DNA: TGTGCCAGCAGTCCAAACTCCCAGGGACAGGGGAACACCGGGGAGCTGTTTTTT; CDR3 protein: CASSPNSQGQGNTGELFF
clone size: .; D gene: TRBD1; J gene: TRBJ2-5; V gene: TRBV6-1; CDR3 DNA: TGTGCCAGCAGTGAGAAGGGACAGGCCCAAGAGACCCAGTACTTC; CDR3 protein: CASSEKGQAQETQYF
clone size: .; D gene: .; J gene: TRBJ1-2; V gene: TRBV2; CDR3 DNA: TGTGCCAGCAGGTCCTCAGTCCCCCTCTATGGCTACACCTTC; CDR3 protein: CASRSSVPLYGYTF
clone size: once; D gene: .; J gene: TRBJ2-2; V gene: TRBV15; CDR3 DNA: TGTGCCACCAGCAGAGGGGACACCGGGGAGCTGTTTTTT; CDR3 protein: CATSRGDTGELFF
clone size: .; D gene: .; J gene: TRBJ1-2; V gene: TRBV6-5; CDR3 DNA: TGTGCCAGCAGCTCGGGGGGGGGATATGGCTACACCTTC; CDR3 protein: CASSSGGGYGYTF
clone size: .; D gene: .; J gene: TRBJ1-1; V gene: TRBV29-1; CDR3 DNA: TGCAGCGTTGAAGTTACCATGAACACTGAAGCTTTCTTT; CDR3 protein: CSVEVTMNTEAFF
clone size: .; D gene: .; J gene: TRBJ1-1; V gene: TRBV6-5; CDR3 DNA: TGTGCCAGTAGGCTCACCTTTGACACTGAAGCTTTCTTT; CDR3 protein: CASRLTFDTEAFF
clone size: .; D gene: .; J gene: TRBJ1-3; V gene: TRBV21-1; CDR3 DNA: TGTGCCAGCAGCAAAGAGGTTGGGGGGGCCCGATTTCACTCTGGAAACACCATATATTTT; CDR3 protein: CASSKEVGGARFHSGNTIYF
clone size: .; D gene: .; J gene: TRBJ1-1; V gene: TRBV10-2; CDR3 DNA: TGCGCCAGCAGTCCCACGAACACTGAAGCTTTCTTT; CDR3 protein: CASSPTNTEAFF
clone size: .; D gene: TRBD2; J gene: TRBJ2-6; V gene: TRBV27; CDR3 DNA: TGTGCCAGCAGTTTAGTAGCGGGGTTCTCTGGGGCCAACGTCCTGACTTTC; CDR3 protein: CASSLVAGFSGANVLTF
clone size: .; D gene: .; J gene: TRBJ2-3; V gene: TRBV5-1; CDR3 DNA: TGCGCCAGCAGCTTGGAAAGCACAGATACGCAGTATTTT; CDR3 protein: CASSLESTDTQYF
clone size: few; D gene: .; J gene: TRBJ2-7; V gene: TRBV6-4; CDR3 DNA: TGTGCCAGCATGGGCAGGGACACCTACGAGCAGTACTTC; CDR3 protein: CASMGRDTYEQYF
clone size: few; D gene: .; J gene: TRBJ1-2; V gene: TRBV29-1; CDR3 DNA: TGCAGCGTTGAAGATCCGGCCGTTGCAGTTAACTATGGCTACACCTTC; CDR3 protein: CSVEDPAVAVNYGYTF
clone size: .; D gene: TRBD1; J gene: TRBJ1-2; V gene: TRBV6-5; CDR3 DNA: TGTGCCAGCAGTAAACGGACAGGGGATTATGGCTACACCTTC; CDR3 protein: CASSKRTGDYGYTF
clone size: .; D gene: .; J gene: TRBJ1-3; V gene: TRBV30; CDR3 DNA: TGTGCCTGGACTCCTCGAGAAAACACCATATATTTT; CDR3 protein: CAWTPRENTIYF
clone size: .; D gene: .; J gene: TRBJ1-2; V gene: TRBV9; CDR3 DNA: TGTGCCAGCAGCGCCGGGAAGAACTATGGCTACACCTTC; CDR3 protein: CASSAGKNYGYTF
clone size: few; D gene: .; J gene: TRBJ2-7; V gene: TRBV7-6; CDR3 DNA: TGTGCCAGCAGCCCGTCGGGACAATCCTACGAGCAGTACTTC; CDR3 protein: CASSPSGQSYEQYF
clone size: .; D gene: TRBD1; J gene: TRBJ2-2; V gene: TRBV9; CDR3 DNA: TGTGCCAGCAGCGTAGAAGGGGGCCCCACCGGGGAGCTGTTTTTT; CDR3 protein: CASSVEGGPTGELFF
clone size: .; D gene: .; J gene: TRBJ1-2; V gene: TRBV6-6; CDR3 DNA: TGTGCCAGCAGTTACTCGTCTAACTATGGCTACACCTTC; CDR3 protein: CASSYSSNYGYTF
clone size: .; D gene: TRBD1; J gene: TRBJ2-3; V gene: TRBV18; CDR3 DNA: TGTGCCAGCTCCCCTGGGACAGGGACAGATACGCAGTATTTT; CDR3 protein: CASSPGTGTDTQYF
clone size: once; D gene: .; J gene: TRBJ1-6; V gene: TRBV5-1; CDR3 DNA: TGCGCCAGCAGCTTGGAGGGCTCCTATAATTCACCCCTCCACTTT; CDR3 protein: CASSLEGSYNSPLHF
clone size: .; D gene: TRBD2; J gene: TRBJ2-1; V gene: TRBV7-8; CDR3 DNA: TGTGCCAGCAGCGCCGGGACTAGCAGCCTCAATGAGCAGTTCTTC; CDR3 protein: CASSAGTSSLNEQFF
clone size: .; D gene: TRBD2; J gene: TRBJ2-2; V gene: TRBV6-5; CDR3 DNA: TGTGCCAGCCAGCGGGACGGGGAGCTGTTTTTT; CDR3 protein: CASQRDGELFF
clone size: .; D gene: TRBD1; J gene: TRBJ1-5; V gene: TRBV6-2/TRBV6-3; CDR3 DNA: TGTGCCAGCAGTCCCCCGGGGGACAGGGGTCAGCCCCAGCATTTT; CDR3 protein: CASSPPGDRGQPQHF
clone size: .; D gene: .; J gene: TRBJ1-2; V gene: TRBV12-3/TRBV12-4; CDR3 DNA: TGTGCCAGCAGTTTTAAAGTCAACTATGGCTACACCTTC; CDR3 protein: CASSFKVNYGYTF
clone size: .; D gene: TRBD1; J gene: TRBJ1-2; V gene: TRBV24-1; CDR3 DNA: TGTGCCACCAGTGATCCGGGACAGCGTTATTCCTTC; CDR3 protein: CATSDPGQRYSF
clone size: .; D gene: TRBD1; J gene: TRBJ2-5; V gene: TRBV24-1; CDR3 DNA: TGTGCCACCAGTGATTTAGGGACAGGGGTGGATGCCCAGTACTTC; CDR3 protein: CATSDLGTGVDAQYF
clone size: .; D gene: TRBD1; J gene: TRBJ1-2; V gene: TRBV6-5; CDR3 DNA: TGTGCCAGCAGTTCTTCAGGGACAGGTTCGAATGGCTACACCTTC; CDR3 protein: CASSSSGTGSNGYTF
clone size: .; D gene: .; J gene: TRBJ1-1; V gene: TRBV30; CDR3 DNA: TGTGCCTCAGAAAGGAACACTGAAGCTTTCTTT; CDR3 protein: CASERNTEAFF
clone size: .; D gene: .; J gene: TRBJ1-2; V gene: TRBV29-1; CDR3 DNA: TGCAGCGTTTGGGGCTCAGGCCTGACCTATGGCTACACCTTC; CDR3 protein: CSVWGSGLTYGYTF
clone size: .; D gene: .; J gene: TRBJ1-4; V gene: TRBV3-1/TRBV3-2; CDR3 DNA: TGTGCCAGCAGCCGTAATGAAAAACTGTTTTTT; CDR3 protein: CASSRNEKLFF
clone size: .; D gene: .; J gene: TRBJ1-1; V gene: TRBV7-2; CDR3 DNA: TGTGCCAGCAGCTTAGCGCAGGCAAACACTGAAGCTTTCTTT; CDR3 protein: CASSLAQANTEAFF
clone size: few; D gene: .; J gene: TRBJ1-4; V gene: TRBV5-4; CDR3 DNA: TGTGCCAGCAGCTTGGAAGGGGTGGGGAATGAAAAACTGTTTTTT; CDR3 protein: CASSLEGVGNEKLFF
clone size: .; D gene: TRBD1; J gene: TRBJ1-2; V gene: TRBV6-5; CDR3 DNA: TGTGCCAGTTTGAGAGGACAGGGGGCTTATGGCTACACCTTC; CDR3 protein: CASLRGQGAYGYTF
clone size: .; D gene: .; J gene: TRBJ2-2; V gene: TRBV19; CDR3 DNA: TGTGCCAGTACCCTAACTAGTAGGGCCGGGGAGCTGTTTTTT; CDR3 protein: CASTLTSRAGELFF
clone size: .; D gene: .; J gene: TRBJ1-2; V gene: TRBV7-8; CDR3 DNA: TGTGCCAGCAGCTCGAGGCCACAGGGAGGAGAGGGCTATGGCTACACCTTC; CDR3 protein: CASSSRPQGGEGYGYTF